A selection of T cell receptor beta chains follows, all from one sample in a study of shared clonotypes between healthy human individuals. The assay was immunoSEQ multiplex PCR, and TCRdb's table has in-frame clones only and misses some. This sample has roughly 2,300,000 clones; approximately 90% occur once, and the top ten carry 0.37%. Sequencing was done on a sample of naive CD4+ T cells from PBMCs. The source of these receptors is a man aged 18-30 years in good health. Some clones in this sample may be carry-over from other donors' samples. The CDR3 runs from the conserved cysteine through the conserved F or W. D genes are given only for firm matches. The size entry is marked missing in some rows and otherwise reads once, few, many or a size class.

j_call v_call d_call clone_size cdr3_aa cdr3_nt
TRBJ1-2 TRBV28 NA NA CASRFHREWNYGYTF TGTGCCAGCAGGTTCCACAGGGAGTGGAACTATGGCTACACCTTC
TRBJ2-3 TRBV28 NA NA CASRPPAVGISTDTQYF TGTGCCAGCAGGCCCCCCGCGGTTGGGATTAGCACAGATACGCAGTATTTT
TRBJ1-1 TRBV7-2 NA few CASSLAPRGTEAFF TGTGCCAGCAGCTTAGCCCCCCGGGGAACTGAAGCTTTCTTT
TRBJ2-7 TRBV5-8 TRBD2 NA CASRVTSGYEQYF TGTGCCAGCAGGGTGACTAGCGGCTACGAGCAGTACTTC
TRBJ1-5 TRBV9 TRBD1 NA CASSAGQGNQPQHF TGTGCCAGCAGCGCGGGACAGGGAAATCAGCCCCAGCATTTT
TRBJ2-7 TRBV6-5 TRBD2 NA CASSYFGLGYEQYF TGTGCCAGCAGTTACTTCGGACTAGGCTACGAGCAGTACTTC
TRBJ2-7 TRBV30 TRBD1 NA CAWSRDSPSYEQYF TGTGCCTGGAGTCGGGACAGCCCGTCCTACGAGCAGTACTTC
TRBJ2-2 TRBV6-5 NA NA CASSYSAGSTGELFF TGTGCCAGCAGTTACTCGGCAGGGAGTACCGGGGAGCTGTTTTTT
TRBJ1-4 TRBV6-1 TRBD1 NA CATRQGATNEKLFF TGTGCCACTAGACAGGGTGCAACTAATGAAAAACTGTTTTTT
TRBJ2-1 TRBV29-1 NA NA CSAGDGYNEQFF TGCAGCGCCGGGGACGGATACAATGAGCAGTTCTTC
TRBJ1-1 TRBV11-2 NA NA CASSSKPDTEAFF TGTGCCAGCAGCTCCAAACCAGACACTGAAGCTTTCTTT
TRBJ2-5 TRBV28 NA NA CASSLWFGTRETQYF TGTGCCAGCAGTTTATGGTTCGGGACGCGGGAGACCCAGTACTTC
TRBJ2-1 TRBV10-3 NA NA CAISESSPSNYNEQFF TGTGCCATCAGTGAGTCGAGCCCGAGTAACTACAATGAGCAGTTCTTC
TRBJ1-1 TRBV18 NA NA CASSPRARTQNTEAFF TGTGCCAGCTCACCACGTGCCAGGACTCAGAACACTGAAGCTTTCTTT
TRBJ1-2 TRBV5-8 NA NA CASSAGRYYGYTF TGTGCCAGCAGCGCGGGACGGTACTATGGCTACACCTTC
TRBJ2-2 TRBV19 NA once CASSWGSPGELFF TGTGCCAGTAGTTGGGGATCCCCCGGGGAGCTGTTTTTT
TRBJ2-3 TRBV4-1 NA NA CASSQPRGGTDTQYF TGCGCCAGCAGCCAGCCTAGAGGGGGCACAGATACGCAGTATTTT
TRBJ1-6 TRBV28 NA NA CASSSRDKGGGYSPVDF TGTGCCAGCAGCTCCCGGGACAAGGGTGGAGGGTATTCACCCGTGGACTTT
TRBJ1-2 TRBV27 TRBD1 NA CASSTNDRVRGYTF TGTGCCAGCAGTACGAACGACAGGGTGAGGGGCTACACCTTC
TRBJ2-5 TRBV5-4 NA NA CASSLGSTFQETQYF TGTGCCAGCAGCTTGGGTTCCACGTTCCAAGAGACCCAGTACTTC
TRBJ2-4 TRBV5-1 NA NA CASSLDASKNIQYF TGCGCCAGCAGCTTGGACGCTAGTAAAAACATTCAGTACTTC
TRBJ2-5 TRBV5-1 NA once CASSLTGTTPQETQYF TGCGCCAGCAGCTTGACCGGGACCACCCCTCAAGAGACCCAGTACTTC
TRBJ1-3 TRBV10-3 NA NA CAISEQRETGNTIYF TGTGCCATCAGTGAGCAAAGAGAAACTGGAAACACCATATATTTT
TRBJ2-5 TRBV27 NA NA CASSQRGVETQYF TGTGCCAGCAGCCAGAGGGGGGTGGAGACCCAGTACTTC
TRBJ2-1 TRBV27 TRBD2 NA CASSPRGGPAGGDNEQFF TGTGCCAGCAGTCCCCGGGGGGGACCGGCGGGGGGCGACAATGAGCAGTTCTTC
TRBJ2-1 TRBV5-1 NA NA CASSLGSGGRDEQFF TGCGCCAGCAGCTTGGGGTCAGGGGGGAGAGATGAGCAGTTCTTC
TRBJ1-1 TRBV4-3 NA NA CASRMQAGMNTEAFF TGCGCCAGCAGGATGCAGGCAGGCATGAACACTGAAGCTTTCTTT
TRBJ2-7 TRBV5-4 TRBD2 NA CASSLPRTSGTPYEQYF TGTGCCAGCAGCTTGCCGCGGACTAGCGGAACCCCCTACGAGCAGTACTTC
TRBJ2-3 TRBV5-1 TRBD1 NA CASSLGGQGAPDTQYF TGCGCCAGCAGCTTGGGGGGACAGGGGGCACCAGATACGCAGTATTTT
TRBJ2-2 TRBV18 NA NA CASSPVAGSTGELFF TGTGCCAGCTCACCCGTCGCAGGTTCCACCGGGGAGCTGTTTTTT
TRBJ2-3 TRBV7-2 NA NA CASSLLRVDTQYF TGTGCCAGCAGCTTACTCAGGGTGGATACGCAGTATTTT
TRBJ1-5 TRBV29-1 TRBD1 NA CSVGGGPNQPQHF TGCAGCGTTGGAGGGGGCCCAAATCAGCCCCAGCATTTT
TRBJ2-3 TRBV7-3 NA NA CASSLGTSPRGTDTQYF TGTGCCAGCAGCTTAGGTACTAGCCCTAGAGGGACAGATACGCAGTATTTT
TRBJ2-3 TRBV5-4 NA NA CASSLREYTRTDTQYF TGTGCCAGCAGCTTGAGAGAATATACAAGGACAGATACGCAGTATTTT
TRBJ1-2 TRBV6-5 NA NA CASSYVQGKGYTF TGTGCCAGCAGTTACGTGCAGGGGAAGGGCTACACCTTC
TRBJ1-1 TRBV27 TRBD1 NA CASSPNRGRGMNTEAFF TGTGCCAGCAGTCCCAACAGGGGCAGAGGGATGAACACTGAAGCTTTCTTT
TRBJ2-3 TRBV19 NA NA CASSDLGGEPDTQYF TGTGCCAGTAGTGACCTGGGTGGGGAACCAGATACGCAGTATTTT
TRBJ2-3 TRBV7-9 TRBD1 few CASSLRTGGDDTQYF TGTGCCAGCAGCCTTAGGACAGGGGGCGATGATACGCAGTATTTT
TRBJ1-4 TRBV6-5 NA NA CASSYGGRNEKLFF TGTGCCAGCAGTTACGGGGGCAGGAATGAAAAACTGTTTTTT
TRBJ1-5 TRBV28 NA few CASSFRPGAQPQHF TGTGCCAGCAGTTTCCGGCCAGGGGCACAGCCCCAGCATTTT
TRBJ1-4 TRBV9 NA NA CASSVAPGAPGEKLFF TGTGCCAGCAGCGTAGCCCCAGGGGCCCCTGGGGAAAAACTGTTTTTT
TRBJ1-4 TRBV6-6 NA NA CASSYSNGRTNEKLFF TGTGCCAGCAGTTACTCGAATGGACGGACAAATGAAAAACTGTTTTTT
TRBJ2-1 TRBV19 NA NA CASISGDRRNEQFF TGTGCCAGTATTTCGGGGGATCGTCGCAATGAGCAGTTCTTC
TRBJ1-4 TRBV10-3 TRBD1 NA CAWETGRKEKLFF TGTGCCTGGGAGACAGGGAGGAAAGAAAAACTGTTTTTT